This TCR beta chain stems from a study of T-cell memory formation after mild COVID-19. This clonotype was detected a few times. What it binds is not known. Study-wide points: Later expanders leaned CD4+, whereas day 15 to 85 contracting clones were balanced CD4/CD8. Mostly located in CM and EM were contracting CD4+ clones, with contracting CD8+ clones located in EMRA.

TCRdb analysed the 5' RACE reads with MiXCR anew, one entry per CDR3 protein. The table records 470,000 or so distinct CDR3 sequences, 18% of them present only once. The sequencing input was PBMCs or a T cell subset sorted from them (not recorded which). The receptor comes from a man in his late teens or twenties who had mild COVID-19 (a few samples of this study predate the infection). Cell type and time point are not known.

The CDR3 nucleotides read TGTGCCAGTAGTACACAGGGTACCTACGAGCAGTACTTC. It is translated as CASSTQGTYEQYF. The chain has TRBV19 and TRBJ2-7, with D perhaps TRBD1 (6 bases). Per the germline V gene, CDR1 is LNHDA and CDR2 is SQIVND (reference sequence). V shed 4 bases and J shed 2 bases, with 9 bases lying between them. The CDR3 has 13 residues.